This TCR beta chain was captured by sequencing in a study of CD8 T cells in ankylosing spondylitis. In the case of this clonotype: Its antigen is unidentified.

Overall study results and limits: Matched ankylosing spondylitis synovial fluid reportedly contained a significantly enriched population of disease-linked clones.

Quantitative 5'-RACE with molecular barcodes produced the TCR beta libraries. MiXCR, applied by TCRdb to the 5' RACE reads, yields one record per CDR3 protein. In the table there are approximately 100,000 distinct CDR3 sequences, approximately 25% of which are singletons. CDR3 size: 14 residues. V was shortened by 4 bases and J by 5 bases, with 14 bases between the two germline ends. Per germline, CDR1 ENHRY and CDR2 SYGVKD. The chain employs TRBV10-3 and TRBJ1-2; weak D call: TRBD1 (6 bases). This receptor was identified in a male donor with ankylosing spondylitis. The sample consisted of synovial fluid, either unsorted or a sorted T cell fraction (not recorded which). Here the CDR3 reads CAISGGQNEYGYTF. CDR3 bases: TGTGCCATCAGTGGTGGACAGAATGAGTATGGCTACACCTTC.